The next 28 T cell receptor beta chains were all read from a single sample in a study of shared clonotypes between healthy human individuals. Sequenced by immunoSEQ multiplex PCR; TCRdb stores in-frame clones only, minus some. The sample contains 2 million to 3 million clones, 93% of which appear only once. Sequencing was carried out using naive CD4+ T cells from PBMCs. The subset here: CD45RA+ positively selected. Receptor source: a man aged 18 to 30 in good health. Some clones in this sample may be carry-over from other donors' samples.

The rearrangement uses TRBV6-1 and TRBJ1-1; D gene unclear. The CDR3 spans 14 residues. Germline CDR1 and CDR2: MNHNS and SASEGT. V was pared by 6 bases and J by 3 bases, with 14 bases between. CDR3 sequence reads: CASRTTDVYTEAFF. As DNA, the CDR3 is TGTGCCAGCAGGACAACAGATGTTTACACTGAAGCTTTCTTT.

The chain employs TRBV19 and TRBJ2-4; D is perhaps TRBD2 (5 bases). The germline V gene encodes CDR1 LNHDA and CDR2 SQIVND (reference sequence). CDR3 size: 14 residues. V was shortened by 5 bases and J by 0 bases, with 8 bases between the two germline ends. CDR3 residues: CASSPRVAKNIQYF. The CDR3 nucleotides read TGTGCCAGTAGTCCGCGGGTAGCCAAAAACATTCAGTACTTC.

The rearrangement joins TRBV11-2 to TRBJ2-7; D is unclear. CDR3 length: 14 amino acids. Trimming cost V 5 bases and J 1 base, with 12 bases left between them. Germline CDR1 is SGHAT and CDR2 is FQNNGV. The CDR3 is CASSRRDSSYEQYF. As DNA, the CDR3 is TGTGCCAGCAGCCGGCGCGACTCGTCCTACGAGCAGTACTTC. The full variable domain, its missing parts supplied by reference TRBV11-2 and TRBJ2-7, is EAGVAQSPRYKIIEKRQSVAFWCNPISGHATLYWYQQILGQGPKLLIQFQNNGVVDDSQLPKDRFSAERLKGVDSTLKIQPAKLEDSAVYLCASSRRDSSYEQYFGPGTRLTVT.

As for this clone: An end of the junction differs from the germline gene, which may be a read error. The chain joins TRBV7-3 to TRBJ2-1, with 13 bases that match TRBD2. The germline V gene encodes CDR1 SGHTA and CDR2 FQGTGA. The CDR3 consists of 15 residues. This CDR3 reads CASSPSPGTSGKPLF. In nucleotides, the CDR3 is TGTGCCAGCAGCCCATCCCCCGGGACTAGCGGGAAACCGCTCTTC.

CDR3 in DNA: TGTGCCAGCAGCTTAGGGGCAGGGTGGCAGTACTTC. Its protein product is CASSLGAGWQYF. The chain recombines TRBV7-9 with TRBJ2-7, with D possibly matching TRBD1 (5 bases). CDR1 is SEHNR, CDR2 FQNEAQ, per germline (reference sequence). This CDR3 is 12 amino acids long. The V end lost 1 base, the J end lost 9 bases, and 10 bases lay between the germline ends.

This chain links TRBV13 with TRBJ2-5; 10 bases agree with TRBD2. This CDR3 has 16 residues. V was pared by 5 bases and J by 3 bases, with 9 bases of the junction left unmatched. Looked up from germline, CDR1 is PRHDT and CDR2 is FYEKMQ (reference sequence). The CDR3 spells CASSRALAGGKETQYF. The CDR3 DNA follows: TGTGCCAGCAGCCGAGCTTTAGCGGGAGGAAAAGAGACCCAGTACTTC. Combining the CDR3 with reference TRBV13 and TRBJ2-5 gives the whole variable domain AAGVIQSPRHLIKEKRETATLKCYPIPRHDTVYWYQQGPGQDPQFLISFYEKMQSDKGSIPDRFSAQQFSDYHSELNMSSLELGDSALYFCASSRALAGGKETQYFGPGTRLLVL.

The chain is built from TRBV10-3 and TRBJ2-1, with 9 positions matching TRBD2. Per the germline V gene, CDR1 is ENHRY and CDR2 is SYGVKD. The CDR3 sequence is 16 residues long. The junction had 8 bases not matched to a gene; V was cut back by 0 bases and J by 8 bases. The CDR3 reads CAISESLAGGPDEQFF. The DNA for the CDR3 is TGTGCCATCAGTGAGTCGTTGGCGGGAGGGCCCGATGAGCAGTTCTTC.

The genes are TRBV29-1 and TRBJ1-1, with unresolved D. The germline gives CDR1 SQVTM, CDR2 ANQGSEA. The CDR3 extends over 12 amino acids. The V end was cut by 8 bases, the J end by 1 base, with 11 bases between. The CDR3, as DNA: TGCAGCACCCGTCATCAGAACACTGAAGCTTTCTTT. Its translation: CSTRHQNTEAFF.

The V call is TRBV7-3, the J call TRBJ2-5; D unresolved. Near its end, the DNA agrees better with TRBJ2-7, so the J call may be wrong. Germline V gene sequence: CDR1 SGHTA, CDR2 FQGTGA. This CDR3 region has 13 residues. The CDR3 DNA follows: TGTGCCAGCAGCTTAAACCCAAGCTACGAGCAGTACTTC. It codes for CASSLNPSYEQYF.

The chain combines TRBV7-2 with TRBJ2-7; D gene unclear. The V end was cut by 4 bases, the J end by 3 bases, with 16 bases between. Per germline, CDR1 SGHTA and CDR2 FQGNSA. The CDR3 spans 15 residues. The CDR3 loop is CASSSPRQVFYEQYF. As DNA, the CDR3 is TGTGCCAGCAGCTCCCCACGGCAGGTATTCTACGAGCAGTACTTC.

This chain connects TRBV7-9 to TRBJ1-3, with D possibly TRBD1 on 5 matching bases. Germline V gene sequence: CDR1 SEHNR, CDR2 FQNEAQ (reference sequence). V was clipped by 3 bases and J by 3 bases, with 12 bases between them. This CDR3 contains 15 residues. This CDR3 reads CASSFVKGVGNTIYF. The CDR3 coding sequence is TGTGCCAGCAGCTTCGTGAAAGGGGTTGGAAACACCATATATTTT.

The chain carries TRBV10-3 and TRBJ2-2; D perhaps matches TRBD2 (5 bases). CDR1 is ENHRY and CDR2 is SYGVKD in the germline V gene. V was trimmed by 4 bases and J by 5 bases, leaving 11 bases between them. This CDR3 is built from 14 residues. CDR3 region: CAISGTPGTGELFF. For the CDR3, the DNA is TGTGCCATCAGTGGGACGCCGGGGACCGGGGAGCTGTTTTTT.

J is TRBJ2-1 and V is TRBV6-1, with no clear D. The CDR3 has 14 residues. CDR1 MNHNS and CDR2 SASEGT come from the germline V gene. V dropped 8 bases and J dropped 6 bases, with 17 bases sitting between them. This CDR3 reads CASRNPDATNEQFF. The CDR3 DNA reads TGTGCCAGCCGAAATCCAGACGCGACCAATGAGCAGTTCTTC.

A note on this clone: Other DNA sequences in the sample encode the same CDR3. CDR3 amino acids: CASSQAGQETQYF. The CDR3, as DNA: TGTGCCAGCAGCCAAGCGGGCCAAGAGACCCAGTACTTC. V gene TRBV7-3 combines with J gene TRBJ2-5; tentative D call: TRBD2 (6 bases). The CDR3 sequence is 13 residues long. V dropped 5 bases and J dropped 1 base, with 8 bases sitting between them. The germline CDR1 and CDR2 sequences are SGHTA and FQGTGA.

The V gene is TRBV29-1, the J gene TRBJ1-5; D not certain. Germline V gene data show CDR1 as SQVTM and CDR2 as ANQGSEA. Trimming left V 4 bases short and J 8 bases short, with 12 bases between. CDR3 length: 12 amino acids. The CDR3 sequence is CSVAISGKPQHF. The CDR3 nucleotides are TGCAGCGTTGCCATATCGGGGAAGCCCCAGCATTTT.

The chain carries TRBV28 and TRBJ2-7; 10 nucleotides line up with TRBD2. This CDR3 is 15 amino acids long. Germline CDR1 reads MDHEN; CDR2 reads SYDVKM. J lost 5 bases, V lost 5 bases, and 9 bases had no gene match. CDR3 sequence (DNA): TGTGCCAGCAGTCAACTCCTAGCGGGAGACGACGAGCAGTACTTC. This sequence encodes CASSQLLAGDDEQYF.

This clone has only one observation. The V call is TRBV5-4, the J call TRBJ1-5; D not resolved. The CDR3 runs to 15 residues. Germline V gene data show CDR1 as SGHNT and CDR2 as YYREEE (reference sequence). The V gene lost 0 bases and the J gene lost 0 bases, with 7 bases spanning the gap. CDR3 residues: CASSLGGYSNQPQHF. In DNA, the CDR3 is TGTGCCAGCAGCTTGGGGGGTTATAGCAATCAGCCCCAGCATTTT.

The rearrangement uses TRBV5-6 and TRBJ2-5; either TRBD1 or TRBD2 may supply D (5 bases each). The better agreement between TRBJ2-7 and the DNA end casts doubt on the J call. The germline CDR1 and CDR2 sequences are SGHDT and YYEEEE. This CDR3 spans 13 amino acids. DNA for the CDR3: TGTGCCAGCAGCCCGGGGCCGACCTACGAGCAGTACTTC. Encoded protein: CASSPGPTYEQYF.

The V and J genes are TRBV9 and TRBJ2-6; D is uncertain. The CDR3 sequence is 19 residues long. Germline V CDR1 and CDR2: SGDLS, YYNGEE. V lost 3 bases, J lost 0 bases, and 19 bases lay in between. The CDR3 DNA is TGTGCCAGCAGCGCCCACCATGGGCAGGCGCTCTCTGGGGCCAACGTCCTGACTTTC. It yields the protein CASSAHHGQALSGANVLTF. Full variable domain (missing parts from reference TRBV9 and TRBJ2-6): DSGVTQTPKHLITATGQRVTLRCSPRSGDLSVYWYQQSLDQGLQFLIQYYNGEERAKGNILERFSAQQFPDLHSELNLSSLELGDSALYFCASSAHHGQALSGANVLTFGAGSRLTVL.

The chain uses TRBV28 and TRBJ1-2; 9 bases are a match to TRBD1. CDR1 and CDR2 (germline): MDHEN, SYDVKM. CDR3 length: 13 amino acids. Trimming cost V 11 bases and J 6 bases; bases outside gene matches: 10. CDR3 in DNA: TGTGCCTGCCGGGACAGGGCGGTGGATGGCTACACCTTC. This translates into CACRDRAVDGYTF.

This clone was observed a handful of times. This sequence joins TRBV7-3 and TRBJ1-1; 8 bases fit TRBD1. Trimming removed 5 bases from V and 1 base from J; junction bases left unmatched: 3. The CDR3 length is 14 residues. Germline V gene data show CDR1 as SGHTA and CDR2 as FQGTGA. The CDR3 DNA reads as TGTGCCAGCAGCAAACAGGGGGGGAACACTGAAGCTTTCTTT. Its protein is CASSKQGGNTEAFF. Combining the CDR3 with reference TRBV7-3 and TRBJ1-1 gives the whole variable domain GAGVSQTPSNKVTEKGKYVELRCDPISGHTALYWYRQSLGQGPEFLIYFQGTGAADDSGLPNDRFFAVRPEGSVSTLKIQRTERGDSAVYLCASSKQGGNTEAFFGQGTRLTVV.

Turning to this clone: One junction end does not reproduce the germline sequence, and a read error may be involved. This chain links TRBV28 with TRBJ1-2; tentative D call: TRBD1 (5 bases). CDR3 length: 13 amino acids. Germline V lookup: CDR1 MDHEN, CDR2 SYDVKM. CDR3 protein: CAGSPGRTYGYTF. The DNA for the CDR3 is TGTGCCGGCAGTCCGGGACGGACATATGGCTACACCTTC.

The chain combines TRBV4-2 with TRBJ2-7; 7 nucleotides agree with TRBD2. CDR3 length equals 16 residues. V shed 0 bases, J shed 3 bases, and the junction held 8 bases outside the gene matches. Germline CDR1 reads LGHNA; CDR2 reads YNFKEQ. In DNA, the CDR3 is TGTGCCAGCAGCCAAGATCTAAGAGCGGGGCTCTACGAGCAGTACTTC. This gives the protein CASSQDLRAGLYEQYF.

Concerning this clone: The sample has other DNA sequences that encode this CDR3 too. The V and J genes are TRBV7-2 and TRBJ2-3; TRBD1 might be the D (6 bases). This CDR3 region has 11 residues. Germline V gene sequence: CDR1 SGHTA, CDR2 FQGNSA. Trimming stripped 5 bases from V and 8 bases from J, with 8 bases between. The CDR3 reads CASSLGGTQYF. CDR3 coding DNA: TGTGCCAGCAGCCTAGGGGGTACGCAGTATTTT.

The chain has TRBV2 and TRBJ1-1; D is uncertain. The CDR3 contains 10 residues. V was clipped by 6 bases and J by 10 bases, with 9 bases between them. Germline V gene lookup returns CDR1 SNHLY and CDR2 FYNNEI. CDR3 region: CASSLKLAFF. CDR3 coding DNA: TGTGCCAGCAGCCTCAAACTAGCTTTCTTT.

The CDR3 bases are TGTGCCAGCAGCTTAATCGGGACAGGCACAGATACGCAGTATTTT. Translating gives CASSLIGTGTDTQYF. The chain joins TRBV7-3 to TRBJ2-3, with 7 bases lining up with TRBD1. This CDR3 is 15 amino acids long. J was trimmed by 1 base and V by 1 base; bases with no gene match: 2. Germline values: CDR1 SGHTA, CDR2 FQGTGA. The full variable domain, its missing parts supplied by reference TRBV7-3 and TRBJ2-3, is GAGVSQTPSNKVTEKGKYVELRCDPISGHTALYWYRQSLGQGPEFLIYFQGTGAADDSGLPNDRFFAVRPEGSVSTLKIQRTERGDSAVYLCASSLIGTGTDTQYFGPGTRLTVL.

The chain has TRBV7-2 and TRBJ2-7; possibly TRBD2 for D (5 bases). The CDR3 is 15 amino acids. Germline V CDR1 and CDR2: SGHTA, FQGNSA. The V and J ends lost 1 base and 7 bases respectively, with 17 bases between them. CDR3 sequence: CASSLGVTRDGEQYF. The DNA for the CDR3 is TGTGCCAGCAGCTTAGGCGTGACGAGGGATGGGGAGCAGTACTTC. The full variable domain, in which reference TRBV7-2 and TRBJ2-7 provide the parts outside the CDR3, is GAGVSQSPSNKVTEKGKDVELRCDPISGHTALYWYRQSLGQGLEFLIYFQGNSAPDKSGLPSDRFSAERTGGSVSTLTIQRTQQEDSAVYLCASSLGVTRDGEQYFGPGTRLTVT.

The chain recombines TRBV2 with TRBJ2-7; D is perhaps TRBD2 (5 bases). Per the germline V gene, CDR1 is SNHLY and CDR2 is FYNNEI. The CDR3 covers 14 residues. V was clipped by 6 bases and J by 0 bases, with 12 bases between them. Here the CDR3 reads CASRSGISSYEQYF. CDR3 nucleotides: TGTGCCAGCAGATCCGGGATAAGCTCCTACGAGCAGTACTTC.